A selection of T cell receptor beta chains follows, all from one sample in a study of cytomegalovirus exposure and HLA in healthy donors. Profiling relied on immunoSEQ multiplex PCR, and the TCRdb table lists in-frame clones only, not all of them. This repertoire shows about 120,000 clones, around 81% found once; its top ten account for roughly 3.9%. The sample consisted of PBMCs. The origin of the receptors is a woman aged 25 to 45 in good health and CMV-seronegative. Each CDR3 is given with its conserved first and last residue. The order of the fields is clone size, D gene, J gene, V gene, CDR3 protein, CDR3 DNA. A D gene is named only where the DNA matches it firmly. The size of a clone is reported for some rows only, either as once, few or many, or as a class for expanded clones.

- | - | TRBJ2-5 | TRBV27 | CASSLNPGTGEDKGTQYF | TGTGCCAGCAGTTTAAATCCCGGGACTGGGGAGGATAAAGGGACCCAGTACTTC
- | TRBD1 | TRBJ2-7 | TRBV19 | CASSTTGQGVGEQYF | TGTGCCAGTAGTACGACAGGGCAAGGGGTAGGCGAGCAGTACTTC
- | TRBD2 | TRBJ2-7 | TRBV10-3 | CAISESGTNGEEQYF | TGTGCCATCAGTGAGTCGGGGACTAATGGTGAGGAGCAGTACTTC
few | TRBD1 | TRBJ2-2 | TRBV4-3 | CASSPTGAGELFF | TGCGCCAGCAGCCCCACAGGGGCCGGGGAGCTGTTTTTT
few | - | TRBJ2-7 | TRBV4-2 | CASSQDEERAYEQYF | TGTGCCAGCAGCCAAGATGAAGAGCGGGCCTACGAGCAGTACTTC
- | TRBD1 | TRBJ1-2 | TRBV5-6 | CASRGQGARGYTF | TGTGCCAGCAGAGGACAGGGGGCCAGGGGCTACACCTTC
- | TRBD1 | TRBJ2-5 | TRBV29-1 | CSVDGQGVTETQYF | TGCAGCGTTGACGGACAGGGGGTAACAGAGACCCAGTACTTC
- | TRBD2 | TRBJ2-3 | TRBV11-2 | CASSLSSGSYDTQYF | TGTGCCAGCAGCCTATCTAGCGGGAGCTATGATACGCAGTATTTT
- | - | TRBJ2-1 | TRBV9 | CASSVATSGAYNEQFF | TGTGCCAGCAGCGTAGCTACCAGCGGCGCCTACAATGAGCAGTTCTTC
- | TRBD2 | TRBJ2-7 | TRBV4-2 | CASSQESLAGYEQYF | TGTGCCAGCAGCCAAGAGAGTCTAGCGGGGTACGAGCAGTACTTC
- | - | TRBJ2-7 | TRBV30 | CAWSRGGDEQYF | TGTGCCTGGAGTCGGGGAGGCGACGAGCAGTACTTC
- | TRBD1 | TRBJ2-7 | TRBV5-1 | CASSLRQGAYEQYF | TGCGCCAGCAGCTTGAGACAGGGTGCCTACGAGCAGTACTTC
- | - | TRBJ2-7 | TRBV10-3 | CAISPSRYEQYF | TGTGCCATCAGCCCTAGCAGGTACGAGCAGTACTTC
- | TRBD2 | TRBJ2-5 | TRBV5-4 | CASSLSRTSVETQYF | TGTGCCAGCAGCTTATCTAGGACTAGCGTGGAGACCCAGTACTTC
- | TRBD2 | TRBJ2-1 | TRBV7-9 | CASSPVRGVGEQFF | TGTGCCAGCAGTCCAGTCCGGGGGGTGGGGGAGCAGTTCTTC
- | - | TRBJ2-1 | TRBV4-1 | CASSQVAGFQFF | TGCGCCAGCAGCCAAGTTGCAGGGTTTCAGTTCTTC
- | TRBD2 | TRBJ2-7 | TRBV27 | CASSSLAGVGYEQYF | TGTGCCAGCAGTTCGCTAGCGGGAGTGGGGTACGAGCAGTACTTC
- | - | TRBJ2-5 | TRBV4-1 | CASSQARTQYF | TGCGCCAGCAGCCAAGCCCGGACCCAGTACTTC
- | TRBD1 | TRBJ2-5 | TRBV9 | CASSVGDRGLTQYF | TGTGCCAGCAGCGTAGGGGACAGGGGTTTGACCCAGTACTTC
- | TRBD2 | TRBJ2-7 | TRBV6-1 | CASSEVSSGRLEQYF | TGTGCCAGCAGTGAAGTATCTAGCGGGCGTTTGGAGCAGTACTTC
- | TRBD2 | TRBJ2-7 | TRBV9 | CASSAEAGVAYEQYF | TGTGCCAGCAGCGCCGAAGCGGGAGTTGCCTACGAGCAGTACTTC
- | - | TRBJ2-1 | TRBV19 | CASSIKERTYNEQFF | TGTGCCAGTAGTATAAAGGAGAGGACATACAATGAGCAGTTCTTC
- | TRBD2 | TRBJ2-1 | TRBV2 | CASSDSGSPIDEQFF | TGTGCCAGCAGTGATAGCGGGAGTCCGATTGATGAGCAGTTCTTC
- | TRBD2 | TRBJ2-3 | TRBV10-2 | CASVGRKGLLAGPFDGPQYF | TGCGCCAGCGTAGGACGGAAGGGGTTACTAGCGGGGCCCTTTGATGGTCCGCAGTATTTT
- | TRBD1 | TRBJ2-7 | TRBV7-9 | CSSSLSGQGYEQYF | TGTTCCAGCAGCCTATCGGGACAGGGCTACGAGCAGTACTTC
- | - | TRBJ1-3 | TRBV27 | CASRTGAAGNTIYF | TGTGCCAGCAGAACAGGTGCGGCTGGAAACACCATATATTTT
- | TRBD2 | TRBJ2-7 | TRBV7-8 | CASSPGRLTSGRANEQYF | TGTGCCAGCAGCCCGGGACGGCTGACTAGCGGGAGGGCCAATGAGCAGTACTTC
- | TRBD1 | TRBJ2-7 | TRBV19 | CARPGQGYEQYF | TGTGCCAGACCCGGACAGGGCTACGAGCAGTACTTC
- | TRBD1 | TRBJ1-5 | TRBV7-9 | CASSATGLPQHF | TGTGCCAGCAGCGCGACAGGGTTGCCCCAGCATTTT
once | - | TRBJ2-7 | TRBV11-2 | CASSLETDYEQYF | TGTGCCAGCAGCTTAGAGACAGATTACGAGCAGTACTTC
- | - | TRBJ2-7 | TRBV5-1 | CASSTSTGTSYEQYF | TGCGCCAGCAGTACCTCGACAGGAACCTCCTACGAGCAGTACTTC
- | TRBD2 | TRBJ2-5 | TRBV9 | CASSAASGSGETQYF | TGTGCCAGCAGCGCGGCGAGCGGGAGCGGAGAGACCCAGTACTTC
- | TRBD2 | TRBJ2-3 | TRBV5-1 | CASSSGGDTQYF | TGCGCCAGCAGCTCGGGAGGGGATACGCAGTATTTT
- | TRBD1 | TRBJ2-1 | TRBV28 | CASSLHRGQASYNEQFF | TGTGCCAGCAGTCTTCACAGGGGTCAGGCCTCCTACAATGAGCAGTTCTTC
- | - | TRBJ2-7 | TRBV4-1 | CASSQFAGPGYEQYF | TGCGCCAGCAGCCAATTCGCGGGACCAGGCTACGAGCAGTACTTC
- | - | TRBJ2-2 | TRBV5-1 | CASSLEGQAQSPTGELFF | TGCGCCAGCAGCTTGGAAGGCCAGGCACAGTCGCCCACCGGGGAGCTGTTTTTT
- | - | TRBJ1-5 | TRBV7-8 | CASSLISGGDQPQHF | TGTGCCAGCAGCTTAATTAGTGGGGGCGATCAGCCCCAGCATTTT
- | TRBD2 | TRBJ2-3 | TRBV6-1 | CASSEAPGLASRTQYF | TGTGCCAGCAGTGAAGCGCCCGGACTAGCATCAAGGACGCAGTATTTT
- | TRBD1 | TRBJ1-2 | TRBV29-1 | CSVVDREFNGYTF | TGCAGCGTTGTCGACAGGGAATTTAATGGCTACACCTTC
- | TRBD2 | TRBJ2-1 | TRBV4-2 | CASSLSGGLAGPYNEQFF | TGTGCCAGCAGCCTCTCCGGGGGACTAGCGGGACCCTACAATGAGCAGTTCTTC
- | - | TRBJ2-4 | TRBV19 | CASTTTGVDIQYF | TGTGCCAGTACCACGACCGGGGTTGACATTCAGTACTTC
- | - | TRBJ1-2 | TRBV19 | CASESEAGNYGYTF | TGTGCCAGCGAGTCCGAGGCAGGGAACTATGGCTACACCTTC
once | - | TRBJ2-3 | TRBV4-1 | CASSQVFASTDTQYF | TGCGCCAGCAGCCAAGTTTTTGCGTCGACAGATACGCAGTATTTT
few | TRBD1 | TRBJ2-1 | TRBV7-2 | CASSSYTRGQGEQFF | TGTGCCAGCAGCTCATATACCCGGGGACAGGGAGAGCAGTTCTTC
few | - | TRBJ1-4 | TRBV2 | CASEYYEKLFF | TGTGCCAGCGAGTATTACGAAAAACTGTTTTTT
- | - | TRBJ1-5 | TRBV20-1 | CSVYRDQPQHF | TGCAGCGTATACAGGGATCAGCCCCAGCATTTT
- | TRBD2 | TRBJ2-1 | TRBV9 | CASSPLAGHYNEQFF | TGTGCCAGCAGCCCTCTAGCGGGGCACTACAATGAGCAGTTCTTC
- | - | TRBJ1-1 | TRBV7-9 | CASSNGQARANTEAFF | TGTGCCAGCAGCAATGGCCAGGCGAGGGCGAACACTGAAGCTTTCTTT
- | - | TRBJ2-1 | TRBV15 | CATSRVADSSGEQFF | TGTGCCACCAGCAGAGTGGCGGACAGTAGTGGAGAGCAGTTCTTC
- | TRBD1 | TRBJ1-1 | TRBV5-1 | CASSSRQGLGTEAFF | TGCGCCAGCAGCTCCCGACAGGGACTAGGCACTGAAGCTTTCTTT
- | TRBD2 | TRBJ2-5 | TRBV15 | CATSRDYGGGQETQYF | TGTGCCACCAGCAGAGATTACGGCGGGGGCCAAGAGACCCAGTACTTC
few | TRBD2 | TRBJ2-7 | TRBV5-8 | CASSLGTSEVDEQYF | TGTGCCAGCAGCTTAGGGACTAGTGAGGTCGACGAGCAGTACTTC
- | - | TRBJ2-4 | TRBV19 | CASSIGLADIQYF | TGTGCCAGTAGTATCGGACTGGCCGACATTCAGTACTTC
- | TRBD2 | TRBJ2-1 | TRBV11-2 | CASSVRLAGEQFF | TGTGCCAGCAGCGTTCGACTAGCGGGTGAGCAGTTCTTC